Sequencing of this TCR beta chain was carried out in a study of Ad26.COV2.S vaccination and SARS-CoV-2 variants (dated by TCRdb to 2020 to 2022). As for the study more broadly: Vaccine-arm donors came from COV1001, a multicentre, randomized, double-blind, placebo-controlled phase I-IIa trial of Ad26.COV2.S in healthy adults. Ad26.COV2.S was administered intramuscularly at 5 x 10^10 or 1 x 10^11 viral particles, either as a single shot or as two shots given 56 days apart. TCRbeta repertoire sequencing was used to assess the specificity and breadth of SARS-CoV-2-reactive T cell receptors after Ad26.COV2.S vaccination. A total of some 30 samples were included in the TCR-sequenced set, comprising some 20 Ad26.COV2.S vaccine recipients, 5 placebo recipients and 8 SARS-CoV-2 convalescent individuals. Participants in the trial were split at random into five groups of five each, receiving low-dose or high-dose Ad26.COV2.S once or twice, or else placebo on both occasions. Investigators did not know the trial group allocation while performing experiments and assessing outcomes.

With respect to this clone: Its target antigen remains unknown. The input lacks base qualities; no much larger clone sits a single base away.

The immunoSEQ Assay was used to sequence TCRbeta CDR3 regions. After extraction, genomic DNA underwent amplification by bias-controlled multiplex PCR, followed by high-throughput sequencing. Per the source publication's procedure: To quantify the absolute abundance of each unique TCRbeta CDR3 region, sequences were collapsed and filtered. T cell fraction was estimated by normalization of TCRbeta template counts to usable DNA, with usable DNA being measured through amplification of reference genes present in all nucleated cells. Repertoire TCRs were annotated as SARS-CoV-2-specific when V gene, CDR3 amino acid sequence and J gene were exactly matched to a known reactive TCR set. MIRA supplied the reference SARS-CoV-2 TCR set, which was filtered for enrichment in COVID-19-positive ImmuneCODE repertoires so that public or cross-reactive TCRs were removed. Using the MIRA antigens, annotated TCRs were further analysed by specific ORF or by position within an ORF. Depth was the summed frequency of annotated unique rearrangements, while breadth was defined as annotated unique rearrangements over total unique productive rearrangements. Two-sided Wilcoxon rank-sum tests were used to compare TCR breadth between groups. The source is immuneACCESS, and TCRdb retained only in-frame sequences with V and J called. Part of the clones is not carried over; for the studies checked, unresolved V genes explain less than half of this, and the remainder is unexplained. The V and J calls and clone size come from that table; D and trimming were worked out from the DNA. The sample includes about 460,000 clones, with roughly nine tenths observed a single time. The ten most abundant clones make up about 1.7% of the sample.

The label giving this sample's treatment or condition can be read as: some 19 received Ad26.COV2.S at low or high dose, single or two shots; a few received placebo; per-sample allocation not given. For vaccine and placebo recipients, the sequenced repertoires came from samples collected on day 63 after the first injection. Between 29 July and 7 August 2020, Cohort 1b enrolled around 24 adults aged 18-55 years at one site in Boston, USA. As a vaccine, Ad26.COV2.S was a replication-incompetent adenovirus type 26 vector that expressed a prefusion-stabilized SARS-CoV-2 spike protein derived from the original Wuhan strain. The investigation overall reported the following: Vaccine and placebo recipients had similar non-spike TCR breadth, a finding consistent with the vaccine containing only spike. After vaccination, substantial breadth of spike-specific CD8+ and CD4+ T cell responses was reported. The study was not powered for comparison of responses between vaccine doses or regimens. It was noted by the authors that total T cell responses may have been underestimated by the TCR breadth and depth analyses. Compared with placebo recipients, Ad26.COV2.S recipients showed higher spike-specific TCR breadth (P = 0.0014).

This TCR was recovered from a person aged 18 to 59 who received the Ad26.COV2.S COVID-19 vaccine or a placebo. Sequencing was performed on peripheral blood, taken in a trial of Ad26.COV2.S vaccine versus placebo.

CDR3 loop: CASSAEGLISGNTIYF. The DNA sequence is TGTGCCAGCAGCGCGGAAGGATTGATCTCTGGAAACACCATATATTTT. The chain joins TRBV9 to TRBJ1-3; no D segment can be confidently identified. At the junction V is shortened by 3 bases and J by 0 bases, with 13 bases in between. Inclusive of the bounding cysteine and phenylalanine, the CDR3 is 16 residues long. Solely the CDR3 DNA is kept, with 48 bases framed from the first base. CDR1 and CDR2 are drawn from the germline V gene: SGDLS, YYNGEE.